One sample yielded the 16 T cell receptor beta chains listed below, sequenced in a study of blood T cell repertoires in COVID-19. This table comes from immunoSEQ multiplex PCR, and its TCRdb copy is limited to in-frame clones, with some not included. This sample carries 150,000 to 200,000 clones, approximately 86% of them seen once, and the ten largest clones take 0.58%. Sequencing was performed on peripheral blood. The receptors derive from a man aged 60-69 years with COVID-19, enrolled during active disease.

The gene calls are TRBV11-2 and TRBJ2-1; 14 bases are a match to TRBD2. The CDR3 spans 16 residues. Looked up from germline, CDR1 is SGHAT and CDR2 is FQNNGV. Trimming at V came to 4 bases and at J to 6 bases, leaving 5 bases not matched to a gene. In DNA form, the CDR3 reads TGTGCCAGCAGCTCGGGACTAGCGGGAGCTCGCAATGAGCAGTTCTTC. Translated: CASSSGLAGARNEQFF.

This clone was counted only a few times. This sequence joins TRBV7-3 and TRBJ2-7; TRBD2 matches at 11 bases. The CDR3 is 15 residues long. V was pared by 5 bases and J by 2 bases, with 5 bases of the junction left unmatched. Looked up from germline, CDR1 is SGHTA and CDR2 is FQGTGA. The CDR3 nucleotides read TGTGCCAGCAGCACTAGCGGGAGCGCCCCCTACGAGCAGTACTTC. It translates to CASSTSGSAPYEQYF.

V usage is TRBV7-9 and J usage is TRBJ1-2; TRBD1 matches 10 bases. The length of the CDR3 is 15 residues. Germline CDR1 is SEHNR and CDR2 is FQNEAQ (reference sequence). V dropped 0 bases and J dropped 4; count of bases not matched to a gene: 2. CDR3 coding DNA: TGTGCCAGCAGCTTAGCGACAGGGGGCATCTATGGCTACACCTTC. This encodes CASSLATGGIYGYTF.

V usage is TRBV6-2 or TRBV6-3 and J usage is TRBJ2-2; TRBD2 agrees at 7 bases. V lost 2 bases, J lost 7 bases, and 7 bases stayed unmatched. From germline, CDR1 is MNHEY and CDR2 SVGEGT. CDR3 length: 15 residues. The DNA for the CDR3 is TGTGCCAGCAGTTACAGCGGGATAGGGAACGGGGAGCTGTTTTTT. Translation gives CASSYSGIGNGELFF.

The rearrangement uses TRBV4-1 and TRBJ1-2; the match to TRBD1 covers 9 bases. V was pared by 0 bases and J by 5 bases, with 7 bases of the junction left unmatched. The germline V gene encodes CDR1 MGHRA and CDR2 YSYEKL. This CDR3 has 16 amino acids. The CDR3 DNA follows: TGCGCCAGCAGCCAAGATAATACCGGGACAGGGTATGGCTACACCTTC. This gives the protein CASSQDNTGTGYGYTF.

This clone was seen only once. The CDR3, as DNA: TGCGCCAGCAGCCCTACAGGGGTTAATGAAAAACTGTTTTTT. It yields the protein CASSPTGVNEKLFF. This chain joins TRBV5-1 and TRBJ1-4; 7 bases line up with TRBD1. Germline values: CDR1 SGHRS, CDR2 YFSETQ. The junction had 4 bases not matched to a gene; V was cut back by 4 bases and J by 4 bases. This CDR3 contains 14 residues.

The CDR3 DNA follows: TGTGCCATCAGTGAGTCCCCAGGGAGGACCTACGAGCAGTACTTC. Protein product: CAISESPGRTYEQYF. The J gene is TRBJ2-7, the V gene TRBV10-3; tentatively, D is TRBD2 (6 bases). Per the germline V gene, CDR1 is ENHRY and CDR2 is SYGVKD. The V and J ends lost 0 bases and 2 bases respectively, with 11 bases between them. CDR3 length: 15 amino acids.

The CDR3 here is CASSYGGPSNQPQHF. The CDR3 region has the DNA TGTGCCAGCAGTTACGGCGGGCCAAGCAATCAGCCCCAGCATTTT. The chain joins TRBV6-6 to TRBJ1-5; D gene ambiguous. The CDR3 sequence is 15 residues long. V lost 2 bases and J 1 base, leaving 9 bases between the germline ends. Germline-derived CDR1 and CDR2 are MNHNY and SVGAGI (reference sequence).

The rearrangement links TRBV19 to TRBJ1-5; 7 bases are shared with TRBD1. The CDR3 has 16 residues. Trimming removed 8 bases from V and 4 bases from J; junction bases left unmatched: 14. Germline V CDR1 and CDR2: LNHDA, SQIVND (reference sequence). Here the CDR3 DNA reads TGTGCCAGTGTCGAGGGAGACAGGGACCAGAATCAGCCCCAGCATTTT. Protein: CASVEGDRDQNQPQHF.

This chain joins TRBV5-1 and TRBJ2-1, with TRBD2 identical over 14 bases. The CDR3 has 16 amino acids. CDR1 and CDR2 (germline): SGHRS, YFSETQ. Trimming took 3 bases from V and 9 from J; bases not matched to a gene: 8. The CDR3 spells CASSSMGLAGVSEQFF. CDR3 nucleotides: TGCGCCAGCAGCTCGATGGGACTAGCGGGAGTGAGTGAGCAGTTCTTC.

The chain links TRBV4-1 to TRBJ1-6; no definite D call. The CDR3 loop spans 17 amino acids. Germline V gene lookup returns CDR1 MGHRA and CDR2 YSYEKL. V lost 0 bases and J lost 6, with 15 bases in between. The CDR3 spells CASSQDARGLINSPLHF. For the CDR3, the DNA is TGCGCCAGCAGCCAAGACGCACGGGGATTAATTAATTCACCCCTCCACTTT.

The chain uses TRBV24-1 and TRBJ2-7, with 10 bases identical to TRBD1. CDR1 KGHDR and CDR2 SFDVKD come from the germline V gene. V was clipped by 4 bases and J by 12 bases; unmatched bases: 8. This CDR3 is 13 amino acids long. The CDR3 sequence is CATSESGTGVRYF. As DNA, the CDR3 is TGTGCCACCAGTGAGTCCGGGACAGGGGTTAGGTACTTC.

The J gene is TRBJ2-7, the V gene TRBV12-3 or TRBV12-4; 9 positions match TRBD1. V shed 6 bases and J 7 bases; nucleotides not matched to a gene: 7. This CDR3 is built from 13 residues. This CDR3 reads CASRRDRVGEQYF. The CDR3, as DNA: TGTGCCAGCAGACGGGACAGGGTCGGAGAGCAGTACTTC.

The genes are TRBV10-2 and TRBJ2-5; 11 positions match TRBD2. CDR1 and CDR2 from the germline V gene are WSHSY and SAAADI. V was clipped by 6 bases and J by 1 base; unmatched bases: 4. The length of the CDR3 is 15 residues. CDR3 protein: CASRRTSGPQETQYF. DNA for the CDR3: TGCGCCAGCAGGCGGACTAGCGGGCCCCAAGAGACCCAGTACTTC.

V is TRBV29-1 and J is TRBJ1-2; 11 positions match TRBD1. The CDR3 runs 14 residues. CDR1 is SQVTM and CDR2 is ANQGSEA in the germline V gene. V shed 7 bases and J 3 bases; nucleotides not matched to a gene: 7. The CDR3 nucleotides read TGCAGCGCTTGGGACAGGGGGTCAGACTATGGCTACACCTTC. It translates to CSAWDRGSDYGYTF.

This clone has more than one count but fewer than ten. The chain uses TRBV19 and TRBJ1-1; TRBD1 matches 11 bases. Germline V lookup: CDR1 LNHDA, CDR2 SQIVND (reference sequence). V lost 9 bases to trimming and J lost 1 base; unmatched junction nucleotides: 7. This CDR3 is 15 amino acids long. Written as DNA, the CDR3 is TGTGCCAGCTTTAGGACAGGGGGCAAGAACACTGAAGCTTTCTTT. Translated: CASFRTGGKNTEAFF.